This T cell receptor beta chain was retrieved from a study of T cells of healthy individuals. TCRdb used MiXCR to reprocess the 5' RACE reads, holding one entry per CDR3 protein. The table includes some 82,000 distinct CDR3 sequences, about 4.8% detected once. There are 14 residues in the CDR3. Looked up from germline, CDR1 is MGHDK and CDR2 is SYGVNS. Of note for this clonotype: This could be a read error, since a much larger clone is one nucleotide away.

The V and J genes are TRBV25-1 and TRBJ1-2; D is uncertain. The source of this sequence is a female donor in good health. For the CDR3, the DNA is TGTGCCAGCAGAAGGCGGATAGGGAACTATGGCTACAACTTC. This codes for CASRRRIGNYGYNF.